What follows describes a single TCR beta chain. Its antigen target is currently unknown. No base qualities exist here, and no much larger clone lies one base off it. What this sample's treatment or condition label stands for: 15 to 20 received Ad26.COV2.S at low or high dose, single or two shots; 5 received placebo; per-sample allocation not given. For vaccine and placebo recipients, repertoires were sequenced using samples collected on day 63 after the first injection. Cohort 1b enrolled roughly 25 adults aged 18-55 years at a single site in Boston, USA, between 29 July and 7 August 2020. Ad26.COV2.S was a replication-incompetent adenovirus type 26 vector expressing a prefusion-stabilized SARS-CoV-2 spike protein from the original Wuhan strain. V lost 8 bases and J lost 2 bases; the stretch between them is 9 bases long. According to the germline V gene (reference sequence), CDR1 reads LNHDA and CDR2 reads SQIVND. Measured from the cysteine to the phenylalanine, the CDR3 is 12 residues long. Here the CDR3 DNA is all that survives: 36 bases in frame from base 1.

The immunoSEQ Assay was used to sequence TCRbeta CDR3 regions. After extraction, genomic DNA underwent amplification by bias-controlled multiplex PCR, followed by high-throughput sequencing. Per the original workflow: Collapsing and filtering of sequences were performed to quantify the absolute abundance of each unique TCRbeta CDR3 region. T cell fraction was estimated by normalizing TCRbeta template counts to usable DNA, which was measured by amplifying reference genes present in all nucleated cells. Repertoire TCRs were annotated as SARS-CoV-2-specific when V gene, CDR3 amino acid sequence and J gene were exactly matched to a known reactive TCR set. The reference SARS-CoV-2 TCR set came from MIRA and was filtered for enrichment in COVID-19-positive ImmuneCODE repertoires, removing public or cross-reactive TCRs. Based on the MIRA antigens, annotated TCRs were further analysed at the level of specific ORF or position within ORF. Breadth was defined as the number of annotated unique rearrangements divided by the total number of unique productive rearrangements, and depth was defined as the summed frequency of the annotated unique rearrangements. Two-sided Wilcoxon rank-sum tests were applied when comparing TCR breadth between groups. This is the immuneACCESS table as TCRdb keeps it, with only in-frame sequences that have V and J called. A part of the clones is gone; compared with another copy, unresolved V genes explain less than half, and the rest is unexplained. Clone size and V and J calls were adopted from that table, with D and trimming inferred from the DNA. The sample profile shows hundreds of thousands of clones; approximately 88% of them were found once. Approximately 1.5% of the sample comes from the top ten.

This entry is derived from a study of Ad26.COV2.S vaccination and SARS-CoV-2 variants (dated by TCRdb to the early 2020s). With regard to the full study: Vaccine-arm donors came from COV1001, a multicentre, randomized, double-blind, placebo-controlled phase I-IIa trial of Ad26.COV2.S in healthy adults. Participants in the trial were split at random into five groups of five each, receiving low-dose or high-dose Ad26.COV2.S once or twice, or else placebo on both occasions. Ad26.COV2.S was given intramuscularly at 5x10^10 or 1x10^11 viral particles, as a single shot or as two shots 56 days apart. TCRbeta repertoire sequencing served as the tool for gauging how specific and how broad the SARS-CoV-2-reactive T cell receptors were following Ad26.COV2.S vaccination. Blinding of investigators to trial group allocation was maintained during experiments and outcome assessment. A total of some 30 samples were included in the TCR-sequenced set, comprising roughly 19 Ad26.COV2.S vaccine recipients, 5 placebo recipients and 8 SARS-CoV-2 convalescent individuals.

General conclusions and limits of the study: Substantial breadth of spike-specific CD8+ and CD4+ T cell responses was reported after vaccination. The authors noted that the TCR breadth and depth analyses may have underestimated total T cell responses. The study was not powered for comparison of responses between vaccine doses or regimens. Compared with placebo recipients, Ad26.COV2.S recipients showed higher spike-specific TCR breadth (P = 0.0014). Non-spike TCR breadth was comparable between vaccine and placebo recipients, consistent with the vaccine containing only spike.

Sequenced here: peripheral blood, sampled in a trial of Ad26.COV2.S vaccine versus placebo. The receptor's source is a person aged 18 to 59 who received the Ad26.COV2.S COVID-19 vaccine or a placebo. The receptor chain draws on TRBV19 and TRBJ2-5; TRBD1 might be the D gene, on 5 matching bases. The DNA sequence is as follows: TGTGCCAGTGGTGGACAACAAGAGACCCAGTACTTC. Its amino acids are CASGGQQETQYF.